The 31 T cell receptor beta chains presented below share a single source sample, sequenced in a study of T-cell reconstitution after alpha-beta-depleted transplantation in children. Unique molecular identifiers were incorporated during preparation of the TCRbeta library. TCRdb fed the PCR reads into MiXCR, producing one record per CDR3 protein. The data show just over 350,000 distinct CDR3 sequences, 10% to 15% seen once. Material: PBMCs, obtained from the stem cell graft. These receptor sequences come from a human donor who donated a stem cell graft to a child with Fanconi anemia.

The chain links TRBV30 to TRBJ1-6, with 9 bases aligning to TRBD1. The CDR3 length is 17 residues. With 5 bases clipped from V and 7 bases from J, the junction kept 15 bases outside the gene matches. Germline V lookup: CDR1 GTSNPN, CDR2 SVGIG (reference sequence). The CDR3 DNA reads as TGTGCCTGGGATTTGGGACAGGGACGCCTACGGAATTCACCCCTCCACTTT. Amino acids: CAWDLGQGRLRNSPLHF. Based on the CDR3 plus reference TRBV30 and TRBJ1-6, the full variable domain is SQTIHQWPATLVQPVGSPLSLECTVEGTSNPNLYWYRQAAGRGLQLLFYSVGIGQISSEVPQNLSASRPQDRQFILSSKKLLLSDSGFYLCAWDLGQGRLRNSPLHFGNGTRLTVT.

This clonotype was detected a few times. The chain carries TRBV5-6 and TRBJ2-2, with TRBD1 matching 8 bases. V shed 6 bases, J shed 2 bases, and the junction held 9 bases outside the gene matches. The CDR3 sequence is 16 residues long. The germline gives CDR1 SGHDT, CDR2 YYEEEE. CDR3 region: CASTQPGQVNTGELFF. CDR3 DNA sequence: TGTGCCAGCACCCAACCGGGACAGGTTAACACCGGGGAGCTGTTTTTT. The full variable domain, rest sourced from reference TRBV5-6 and TRBJ2-2, is DAGVTQSPTHLIKTRGQQVTLRCSPKSGHDTVSWYQQALGQGPQFIFQYYEEEERQRGNFPDRFSGHQFPNYSSELNVNALLLGDSALYLCASTQPGQVNTGELFFGEGSRLTVL.

The J gene is TRBJ1-5, the V gene TRBV27; D uncertain. With 5 bases removed from V and 8 bases from J, the gap between germline ends came to 13 bases. Germline V gene sequence: CDR1 MNHEY, CDR2 SMNVEV (reference sequence). The CDR3 covers 13 residues. CDR3 coding DNA: TGTGCCAGCAGTCCACCGGGGTGGGAGCCCCAGCATTTT. Protein product: CASSPPGWEPQHF.

Ten or more counts support this clonotype. This chain uses TRBV28 with TRBJ1-3; 7 bases fit TRBD1. V lost 4 bases to trimming and J lost 0 bases; unmatched junction nucleotides: 15. The CDR3 has 19 residues. Germline CDR1 and CDR2: MDHEN and SYDVKM. CDR3 sequence (DNA): TGTGCCAGCAGTTCCGCGGGACAGCTAAACCCCAGCTCTGGAAACACCATATATTTT. Its translation is CASSSAGQLNPSSGNTIYF.

This clonotype was seen a handful of times. The chain recombines TRBV4-3 with TRBJ1-2; no reliable D call. In germline, CDR1 is LGHNA, CDR2 YSLEER. The V end lost 1 base, the J end lost 4 bases, and 10 bases lay between the germline ends. The CDR3 is made up of 14 amino acids. CDR3 sequence (DNA): TGCGCCAGCAGCCAAGCAGAAACTCCCTATGGCTACACCTTC. It codes for CASSQAETPYGYTF.

This chain joins TRBV4-2 and TRBJ2-1; D is ambiguous. CDR1 is LGHNA, CDR2 YNFKEQ, per germline. This CDR3 contains 14 residues. V gave up 0 bases and J gave up 7 bases, with 10 bases separating them. The CDR3 region has the DNA TGTGCCAGCAGCCAAGATGTAGGTGGTAATGAGCAGTTCTTC. Its translation: CASSQDVGGNEQFF.

This clonotype was seen only a few times. This chain joins TRBV7-6 and TRBJ1-1; 9 bases fit TRBD1. CDR1 SGHVS and CDR2 FNYEAQ come from the germline V gene. This CDR3 has 15 amino acids. Unmatched junction bases numbered 7, after V lost 5 bases and J lost 3 bases. The CDR3: CASSPGTGKDTEAFF. In DNA, the CDR3 is TGTGCCAGCAGCCCAGGGACAGGGAAGGACACTGAAGCTTTCTTT.

Concerning this clonotype itself: Since a much larger clone is just one base distant, this may be a read error. This chain connects TRBV20-1 to TRBJ2-3, with 9 bases fitting TRBD2. The germline V gene encodes CDR1 DFQATT and CDR2 SNEGSKA (reference sequence). The CDR3 covers 14 residues. CDR3 coding DNA: TGCGGTGCTAGTCAGGTAGCGGGGGCAGATACGCAGTATTTT. It specifies CGASQVAGADTQYF.

The genes are TRBV3-1 and TRBJ1-5; no reliable D call. Trimming cost V 2 bases and J 0 bases, with 5 bases left between them. Germline CDR1 reads LGHDT; CDR2 reads YNNKEL (reference sequence). This CDR3 is built from 14 residues. CDR3 nucleotides: TGTGCCAGCAGCCAAACGGCTAGCAATCAGCCCCAGCATTTT. The encoded protein is CASSQTASNQPQHF.

This clonotype was seen ten or more times. CDR3 residues: CSARISSGVYNEQFF. CDR3 bases: TGCAGTGCTAGAATATCTAGCGGGGTGTACAATGAGCAGTTCTTC. V usage is TRBV20-1 and J usage is TRBJ2-1, with 9 bases that match TRBD2. The CDR3 has 15 residues. V was pared by 2 bases and J by 4 bases, with 6 bases of the junction left unmatched. Per germline, CDR1 DFQATT and CDR2 SNEGSKA (reference sequence).

This clonotype was seen more than once but under ten times. This chain joins TRBV12-3 or TRBV12-4 and TRBJ2-3, with unresolved D. The CDR3 loop spans 12 amino acids. V lost 6 bases and J 5 bases, leaving 9 bases between the germline ends. The CDR3 reads CASRPQEDTQYF. As DNA, the CDR3 is TGTGCCAGCAGGCCTCAGGAAGATACGCAGTATTTT.

This clonotype has more than one count but fewer than ten. Here the CDR3 reads CASSSGTGEADTQYF. CDR3 DNA sequence: TGTGCCAGCAGTTCCGGGACAGGGGAGGCAGATACGCAGTATTTT. The chain couples TRBV6-5 to TRBJ2-3, with TRBD1 matching over 10 bases. V was pared by 4 bases and J by 4 bases, with 5 bases of the junction left unmatched. The CDR3 is 15 residues long. Per the germline V gene, CDR1 is MNHEY and CDR2 is SVGAGI.

Ten or more counts support this clonotype. The chain employs TRBV5-1 and TRBJ1-1; no firm D call. The germline V and J ends were trimmed by 5 bases and 0 bases, with 8 bases remaining between them. The germline V gene has CDR1 SGHRS and CDR2 YFSETQ. This CDR3 is 13 amino acids long. CDR3 DNA: TGCGCCAGCAGAAAACACTTGAACACTGAAGCTTTCTTT. Its protein product is CASRKHLNTEAFF.

Many counts were recorded for this clonotype. V usage is TRBV25-1 and J usage is TRBJ2-5; D possibly corresponds to TRBD2 (5 bases). From germline, CDR1 is MGHDK and CDR2 SYGVNS. V was shortened by 1 base and J by 5 bases, with 11 bases between the two germline ends. This CDR3 has 14 amino acids. The CDR3 region has the DNA TGTGCCAGCAGTGAATTGAGGGAGCAGGAGACCCAGTACTTC. It yields the protein CASSELREQETQYF.

This chain uses TRBV5-1 with TRBJ2-7, with D unresolved. The CDR3 loop spans 15 amino acids. Trimming left V 4 bases short and J 4 bases short, with 18 bases between. Germline assignment: CDR1 SGHRS and CDR2 YFSETQ. For the CDR3, the DNA is TGCGCCAGCAGCGACCGGGCCTCCTCGGCTTACGAGCAGTACTTC. Its protein is CASSDRASSAYEQYF. The full variable domain, in which reference TRBV5-1 and TRBJ2-7 provide the parts outside the CDR3, is KAGVTQTPRYLIKTRGQQVTLSCSPISGHRSVSWYQQTPGQGLQFLFEYFSETQRNKGNFPGRFSGRQFSNSRSEMNVSTLELGDSALYLCASSDRASSAYEQYFGPGTRLTVT.

This clonotype was counted only a few times. The chain links TRBV5-1 to TRBJ1-1; D is perhaps TRBD1 (5 bases). V shed 0 bases and J shed 2 bases, with 11 bases lying between them. Germline loops: CDR1 SGHRS, CDR2 YFSETQ. This CDR3 has 15 amino acids. CDR3 in amino acids: CASSLEGLGNTEAFF. DNA of the CDR3: TGCGCCAGCAGCTTGGAGGGGTTAGGAAACACTGAAGCTTTCTTT.

The chain couples TRBV18 to TRBJ1-2; no firm D call. The CDR3 consists of 13 residues. Trimming shortened V by 6 bases and J by 4 bases, and 12 bases separated the two germline ends. CDR1 is KGHSH, CDR2 LQKENI, per germline. This CDR3 is CASSPEQFYGYTF. CDR3 DNA: TGTGCCAGCTCGCCGGAACAGTTCTATGGCTACACCTTC. Combining the CDR3 with reference TRBV18 and TRBJ1-2 gives the whole variable domain NAGVMQNPRHLVRRRGQEARLRCSPMKGHSHVYWYRQLPEEGLKFMVYLQKENIIDESGMPKERFSAEFPKEGPSILRIQQVVRGDSAAYFCASSPEQFYGYTFGSGTRLTVV.

The CDR3 sequence is CASSLNGGGGEKLFF. The CDR3 DNA reads as TGTGCCAGCAGCTTGAACGGCGGTGGGGGTGAAAAACTGTTTTTT. The rearrangement uses TRBV5-8 and TRBJ1-4, with D perhaps TRBD1 (5 bases). This CDR3 comprises 15 residues. Trimming took 1 base from V and 7 from J, leaving 14 bases between them. Looked up from germline, CDR1 is SGHTS and CDR2 is YDEGEE.

This clonotype was counted only a few times. The chain is built from TRBV7-8 and TRBJ1-6, with TRBD1 matching over 8 bases. The CDR3 extends over 13 amino acids. CDR1 and CDR2 (germline): SGHVS, FQNEAQ. V dropped 4 bases and J dropped 12; count of bases not matched to a gene: 5. The CDR3 sequence is CASSSQGGVPLHF. The CDR3 DNA is TGTGCCAGCAGCTCACAGGGGGGGGTACCCCTCCACTTT.

In nucleotides, the CDR3 is TGTTTATTCTCCTTTAGGGAGCGGGGGTACGAGACCCAGTACTTC. Residues: CLFSFRERGYETQYF. The gene calls are TRBV13 and TRBJ2-5, with TRBD2 matching over 8 bases. Germline V lookup: CDR1 PRHDT, CDR2 FYEKMQ (reference sequence). CDR3 size: 15 residues.

The chain has TRBV6-5 and TRBJ1-1; no definite D call. The CDR3 has 14 residues. Looked up from germline, CDR1 is MNHEY and CDR2 is SVGAGI. Trimming took 4 bases from V and 0 from J, leaving 9 bases between them. The CDR3 sequence: CASSSEQMNTEAFF. The CDR3 DNA reads TGTGCCAGCAGTTCGGAGCAGATGAACACTGAAGCTTTCTTT.

This clonotype was counted a few times. The gene calls are TRBV11-2 and TRBJ1-6; D unresolved. Germline lookup yields CDR1 SGHAT and CDR2 FQNNGV. The CDR3 runs to 15 residues. V was pared by 1 base and J by 7 bases, with 11 bases between. CDR3 coding DNA: TGTGCCAGCAGCTTAGTTGTACAGTTAAATTCACCCCTCCACTTT. This encodes CASSLVVQLNSPLHF.

This clonotype came up many times. The gene calls are TRBV4-2 and TRBJ1-5, with D possibly being TRBD1 (5 bases). Germline V gene data show CDR1 as LGHNA and CDR2 as YNFKEQ. The CDR3 extends over 14 amino acids. Trimming stripped 1 base from V and 7 bases from J, with 11 bases between. CDR3: CASSQVRGGQPQHF. CDR3 bases: TGTGCCAGCAGCCAAGTAAGGGGTGGACAGCCCCAGCATTTT.

The CDR3, as DNA: TGTGCCAGCAGTGCGAGTGGGACAGGACCTAGTCAGCCCCAGCATTTT. Its translation: CASSASGTGPSQPQHF. This rearrangement joins TRBV28 to TRBJ1-5; TRBD1 matches at 8 bases. The CDR3 loop spans 16 amino acids. In germline, CDR1 is MDHEN, CDR2 SYDVKM. With 5 bases clipped from V and 6 bases from J, the junction kept 12 bases outside the gene matches.

This clonotype was observed a few times. The CDR3 loop reads CASSLQTDTQYF. The DNA for the CDR3 is TGTGCCAGCAGCCTCCAGACAGATACGCAGTATTTT. The chain combines TRBV7-9 with TRBJ2-3; D not certain. The CDR3 has 12 residues. The germline V gene has CDR1 SEHNR and CDR2 FQNEAQ (reference sequence). The ends were cut back, 5 bases at V and 3 bases at J, with 6 bases in the middle.

This clonotype showed up many times. V gene TRBV7-8 combines with J gene TRBJ1-1, with D uncertain. The CDR3 length is 14 residues. Between the trimmed V and J ends, which lost 5 bases and 2 bases, there was a span of 12 bases. The germline V gene encodes CDR1 SGHVS and CDR2 FQNEAQ. Here the CDR3 DNA reads TGTGCCAGCAGCCAGACGACAACTAACACTGAAGCTTTCTTT. Residues: CASSQTTTNTEAFF.

The sample holds many counts of this clonotype. The chain is built from TRBV29-1 and TRBJ2-1, with 12 bases identical to TRBD2. The germline gives CDR1 SQVTM, CDR2 ANQGSEA. There are 15 residues in the CDR3. The V and J ends lost 6 bases and 4 bases, in that order; junction bases with no gene match: 7. The CDR3 here is CSVLGLAGSYNEQFF. The CDR3 DNA reads TGCAGCGTCTTAGGACTAGCGGGGTCATACAATGAGCAGTTCTTC.

This clonotype came up a few times. The V call is TRBV19, the J call TRBJ1-2, with D possibly TRBD1 on 6 matching bases. The CDR3 has 14 amino acids. With 6 bases removed from V and 0 bases from J, the gap between germline ends came to 11 bases. Germline V gene sequence: CDR1 LNHDA, CDR2 SQIVND (reference sequence). The CDR3 region is CASRRQGTNYGYTF. Written as DNA, the CDR3 is TGTGCCAGTAGGAGGCAGGGGACTAACTATGGCTACACCTTC.

This clonotype was counted between two and nine times. The gene calls are TRBV20-1 and TRBJ2-7; D perhaps matches TRBD2 (6 bases). This CDR3 has 14 residues. The V gene lost 6 bases and the J gene lost 2 bases, with 17 bases spanning the gap. CDR1 DFQATT and CDR2 SNEGSKA come from the germline V gene (reference sequence). As DNA, the CDR3 is TGCAGTGCGTCGGGGCGGGGAGGCACCTACGAGCAGTACGTC. Encoded protein: CSASGRGGTYEQYV.

CDR3 in amino acids: CASSLGIGLTGELFF. CDR3 DNA sequence: TGTGCCAGCAGCTTAGGAATAGGACTCACCGGGGAGCTGTTTTTT. The rearrangement joins TRBV7-8 to TRBJ2-2, with D maybe TRBD2 (5 bases). With 1 base removed from V and 4 bases from J, the gap between germline ends came to 10 bases. Germline V gene sequence: CDR1 SGHVS, CDR2 FQNEAQ. The CDR3 is made up of 15 amino acids.

This clonotype was observed at least ten times. V is TRBV18 and J is TRBJ2-5; D call uncertain. V lost 2 bases and J 5 bases, leaving 6 bases between the germline ends. This CDR3 contains 12 residues. Per the germline V gene, CDR1 is KGHSH and CDR2 is LQKENI. The CDR3 is CASSPGPETQYF. CDR3 nucleotides: TGTGCCAGCTCACCAGGGCCGGAGACCCAGTACTTC. The full variable domain, its missing parts supplied by reference TRBV18 and TRBJ2-5, is NAGVMQNPRHLVRRRGQEARLRCSPMKGHSHVYWYRQLPEEGLKFMVYLQKENIIDESGMPKERFSAEFPKEGPSILRIQQVVRGDSAAYFCASSPGPETQYFGPGTRLLVL.